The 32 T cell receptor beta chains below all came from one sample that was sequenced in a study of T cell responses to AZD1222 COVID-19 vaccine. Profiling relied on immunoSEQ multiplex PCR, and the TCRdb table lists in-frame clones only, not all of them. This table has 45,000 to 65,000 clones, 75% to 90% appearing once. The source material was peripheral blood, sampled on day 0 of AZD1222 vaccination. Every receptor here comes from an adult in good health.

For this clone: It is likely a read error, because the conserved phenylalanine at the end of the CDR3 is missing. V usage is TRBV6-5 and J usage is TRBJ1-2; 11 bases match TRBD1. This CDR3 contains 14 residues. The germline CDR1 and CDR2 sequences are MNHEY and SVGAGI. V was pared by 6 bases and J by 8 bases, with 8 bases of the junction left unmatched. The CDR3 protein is CASRDRGPQSGYTL. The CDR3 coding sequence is TGTGCCAGCAGGGACAGGGGGCCCCAGAGCGGCTACACCCTC.

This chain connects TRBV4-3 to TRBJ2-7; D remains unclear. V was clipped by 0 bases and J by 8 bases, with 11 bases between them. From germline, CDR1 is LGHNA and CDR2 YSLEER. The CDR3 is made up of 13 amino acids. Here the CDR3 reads CASSQEPRTQQYF. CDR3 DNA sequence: TGCGCCAGCAGCCAAGAACCCAGGACCCAGCAGTACTTC.

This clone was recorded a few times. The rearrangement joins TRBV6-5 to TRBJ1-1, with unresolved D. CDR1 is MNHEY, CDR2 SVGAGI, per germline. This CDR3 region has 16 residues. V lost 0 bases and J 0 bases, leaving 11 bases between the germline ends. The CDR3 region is CASSYSSVGMNTEAFF. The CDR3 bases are TGTGCCAGCAGTTACTCGAGCGTAGGGATGAACACTGAAGCTTTCTTT.

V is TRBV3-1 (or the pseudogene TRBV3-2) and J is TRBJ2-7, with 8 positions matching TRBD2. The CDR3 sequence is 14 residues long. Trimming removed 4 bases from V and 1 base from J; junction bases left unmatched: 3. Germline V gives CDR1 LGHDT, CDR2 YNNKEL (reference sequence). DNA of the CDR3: TGTGCCAGCAGCCTCCCGGGGGGGTCCTACGAGCAGTACTTC. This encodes CASSLPGGSYEQYF.

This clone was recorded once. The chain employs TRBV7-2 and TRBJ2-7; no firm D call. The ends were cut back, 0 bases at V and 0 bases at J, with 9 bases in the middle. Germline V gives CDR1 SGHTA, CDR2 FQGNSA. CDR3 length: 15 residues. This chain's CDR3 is CASSLAHQVSYEQYF. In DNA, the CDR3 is TGTGCCAGCAGCTTAGCGCATCAGGTCTCCTACGAGCAGTACTTC.

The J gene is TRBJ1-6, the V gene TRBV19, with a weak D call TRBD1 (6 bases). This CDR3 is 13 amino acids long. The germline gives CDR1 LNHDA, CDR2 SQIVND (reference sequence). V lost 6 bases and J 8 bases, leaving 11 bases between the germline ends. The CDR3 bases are TGTGCCAGTAGGCACAGGGATCATTCACCCCTCCACTTT. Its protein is CASRHRDHSPLHF.

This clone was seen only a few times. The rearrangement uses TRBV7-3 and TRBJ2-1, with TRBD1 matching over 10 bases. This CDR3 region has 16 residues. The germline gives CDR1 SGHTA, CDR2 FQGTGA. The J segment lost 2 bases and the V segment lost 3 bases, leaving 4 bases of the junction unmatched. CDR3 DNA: TGTGCCAGCAGCTTCCGGACAGGGGGTGCCTACAATGAGCAGTTCTTC. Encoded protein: CASSFRTGGAYNEQFF.

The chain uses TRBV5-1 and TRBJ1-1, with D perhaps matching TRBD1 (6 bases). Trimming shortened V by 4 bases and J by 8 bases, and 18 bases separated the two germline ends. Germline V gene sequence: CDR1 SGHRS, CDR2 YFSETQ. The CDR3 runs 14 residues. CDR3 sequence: CASSSQGGILEAFF. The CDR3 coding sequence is TGCGCCAGCAGCAGCCAAGGGGGTATATTAGAAGCTTTCTTT. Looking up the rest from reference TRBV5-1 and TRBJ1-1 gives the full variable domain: KAGVTQTPRYLIKTRGQQVTLSCSPISGHRSVSWYQQTPGQGLQFLFEYFSETQRNKGNFPGRFSGRQFSNSRSEMNVSTLELGDSALYLCASSSQGGILEAFFGQGTRLTVV.

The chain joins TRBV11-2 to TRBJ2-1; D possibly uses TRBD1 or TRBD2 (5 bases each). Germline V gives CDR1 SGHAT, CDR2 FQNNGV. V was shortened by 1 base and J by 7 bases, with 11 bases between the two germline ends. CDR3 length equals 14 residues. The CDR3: CASSLGGTGNEQFF. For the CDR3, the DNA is TGTGCCAGCAGCTTAGGGGGGACGGGGAATGAGCAGTTCTTC.

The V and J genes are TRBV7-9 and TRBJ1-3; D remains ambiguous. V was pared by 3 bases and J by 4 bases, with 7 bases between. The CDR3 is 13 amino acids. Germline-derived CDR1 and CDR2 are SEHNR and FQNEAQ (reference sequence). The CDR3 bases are TGTGCCAGCAGCTTGGGGAGAGGAAACACCATATATTTT. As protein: CASSLGRGNTIYF.

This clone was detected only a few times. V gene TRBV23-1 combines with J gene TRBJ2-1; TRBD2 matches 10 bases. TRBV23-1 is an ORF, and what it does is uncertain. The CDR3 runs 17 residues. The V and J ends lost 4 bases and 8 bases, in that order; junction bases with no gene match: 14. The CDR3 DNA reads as TGCGCCAGCAGTCGCCCGCGGCAGCGGGAGGGCTTATATGAGCAGTTCTTC. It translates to CASSRPRQREGLYEQFF.

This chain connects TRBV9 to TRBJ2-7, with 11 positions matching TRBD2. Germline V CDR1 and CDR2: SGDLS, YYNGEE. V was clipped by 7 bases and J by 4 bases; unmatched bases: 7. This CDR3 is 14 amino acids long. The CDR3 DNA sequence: TGTGCCAGCCGGGGACTAGCGGAAATTTACGAGCAGTACTTC. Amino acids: CASRGLAEIYEQYF.

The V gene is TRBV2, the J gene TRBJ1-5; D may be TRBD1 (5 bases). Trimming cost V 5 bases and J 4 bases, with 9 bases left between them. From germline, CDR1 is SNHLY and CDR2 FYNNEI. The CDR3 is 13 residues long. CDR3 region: CASSRRQNQPQHF. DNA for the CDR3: TGTGCCAGCAGTAGAAGACAGAATCAGCCCCAGCATTTT. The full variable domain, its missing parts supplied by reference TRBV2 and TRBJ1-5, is EPEVTQTPSHQVTQMGQEVILRCVPISNHLYFYWYRQILGQKVEFLVSFYNNEISEKSEIFDDQFSVERPDGSNFTLKIRSTKLEDSAMYFCASSRRQNQPQHFGDGTRLSIL.

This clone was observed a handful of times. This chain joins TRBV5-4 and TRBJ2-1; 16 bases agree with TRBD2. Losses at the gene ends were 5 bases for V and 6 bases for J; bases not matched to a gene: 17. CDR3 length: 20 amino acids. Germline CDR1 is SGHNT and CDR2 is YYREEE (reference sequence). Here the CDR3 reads CASRHTPGLAGGPLPNEQFF. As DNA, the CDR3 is TGTGCCAGCAGGCATACCCCGGGACTAGCGGGAGGGCCCCTTCCCAATGAGCAGTTCTTC.

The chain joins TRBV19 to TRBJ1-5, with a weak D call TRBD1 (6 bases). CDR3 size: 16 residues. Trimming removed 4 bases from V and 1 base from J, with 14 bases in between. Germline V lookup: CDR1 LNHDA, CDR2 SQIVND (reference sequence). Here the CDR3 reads CASSSPGAPSNQPQHF. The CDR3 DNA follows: TGTGCCAGTAGTAGCCCGGGGGCCCCGAGCAATCAGCCCCAGCATTTT.

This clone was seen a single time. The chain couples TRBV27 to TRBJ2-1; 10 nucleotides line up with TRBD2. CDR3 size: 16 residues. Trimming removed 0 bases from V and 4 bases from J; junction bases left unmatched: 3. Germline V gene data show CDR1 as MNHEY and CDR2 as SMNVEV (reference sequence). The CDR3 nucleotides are TGTGCCAGCAGTTTATCACTGACTAGCGGGTACAATGAGCAGTTCTTC. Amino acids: CASSLSLTSGYNEQFF.

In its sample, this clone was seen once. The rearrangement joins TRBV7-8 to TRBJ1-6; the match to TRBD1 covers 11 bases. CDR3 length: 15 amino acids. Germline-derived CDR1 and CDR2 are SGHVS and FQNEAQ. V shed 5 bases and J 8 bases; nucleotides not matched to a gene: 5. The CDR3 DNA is TGTGCCAGCAGCGTACCGGGACAGGGGGATTCACCCCTCCACTTT. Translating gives CASSVPGQGDSPLHF. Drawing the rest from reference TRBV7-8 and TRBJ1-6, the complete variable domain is GAGVSQSPRYKVAKRGQDVALRCDPISGHVSLFWYQQALGQGPEFLTYFQNEAQLDKSGLPSDRFFAERPEGSVSTLKIQRTQQEDSAVYLCASSVPGQGDSPLHFGNGTRLTVT.

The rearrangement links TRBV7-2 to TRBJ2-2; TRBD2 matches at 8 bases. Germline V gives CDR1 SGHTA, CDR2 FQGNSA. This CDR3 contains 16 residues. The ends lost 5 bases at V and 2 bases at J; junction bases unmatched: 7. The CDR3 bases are TGTGCCAGCAGCCCCTCCGGGACTAGTAACACCGGGGAGCTGTTTTTT. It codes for CASSPSGTSNTGELFF.

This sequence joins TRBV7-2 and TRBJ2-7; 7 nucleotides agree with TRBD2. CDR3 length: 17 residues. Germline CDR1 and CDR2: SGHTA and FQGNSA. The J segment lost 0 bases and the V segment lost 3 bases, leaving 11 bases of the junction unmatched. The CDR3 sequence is CASSLQGGRGSSYEQYF. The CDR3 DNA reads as TGTGCCAGCAGCTTGCAGGGAGGGCGGGGGAGCTCCTACGAGCAGTACTTC.

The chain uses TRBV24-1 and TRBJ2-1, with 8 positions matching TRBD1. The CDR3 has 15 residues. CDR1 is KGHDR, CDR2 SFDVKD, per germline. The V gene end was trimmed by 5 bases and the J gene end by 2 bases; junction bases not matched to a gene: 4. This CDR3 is CATSVDRGPYNEQFF. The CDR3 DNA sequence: TGTGCCACCAGTGTAGACAGGGGACCCTACAATGAGCAGTTCTTC.

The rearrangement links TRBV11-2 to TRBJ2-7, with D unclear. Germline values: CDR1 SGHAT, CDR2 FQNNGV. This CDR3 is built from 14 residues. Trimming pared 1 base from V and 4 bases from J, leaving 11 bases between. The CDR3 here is CASSLGVVGYEQYF. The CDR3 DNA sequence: TGTGCCAGCAGCTTAGGCGTGGTGGGTTACGAGCAGTACTTC.

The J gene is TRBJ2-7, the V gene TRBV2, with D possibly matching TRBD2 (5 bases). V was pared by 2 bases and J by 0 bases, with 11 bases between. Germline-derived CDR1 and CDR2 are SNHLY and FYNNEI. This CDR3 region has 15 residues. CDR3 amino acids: CASSESVGDSYEQYF. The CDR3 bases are TGTGCCAGCAGTGAAAGCGTCGGGGACTCCTACGAGCAGTACTTC.

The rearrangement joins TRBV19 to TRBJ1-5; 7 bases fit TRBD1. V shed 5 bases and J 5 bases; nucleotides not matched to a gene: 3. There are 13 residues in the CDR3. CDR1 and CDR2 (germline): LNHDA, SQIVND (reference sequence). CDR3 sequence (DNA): TGTGCCAGTAGTGTCGACAGGGATCAGCCCCAGCATTTT. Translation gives CASSVDRDQPQHF.

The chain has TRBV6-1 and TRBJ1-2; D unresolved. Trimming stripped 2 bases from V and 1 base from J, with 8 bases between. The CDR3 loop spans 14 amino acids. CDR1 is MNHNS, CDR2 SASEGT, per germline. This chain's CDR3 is CASSEQPINYGYTF. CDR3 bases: TGTGCCAGCAGTGAACAGCCTATTAACTATGGCTACACCTTC.

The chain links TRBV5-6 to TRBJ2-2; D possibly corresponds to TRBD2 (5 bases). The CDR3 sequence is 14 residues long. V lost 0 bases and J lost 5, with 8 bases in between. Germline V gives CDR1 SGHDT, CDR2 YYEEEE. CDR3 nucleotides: TGTGCCAGCAGCTTGGTGGGGAGTACCGGGGAGCTGTTTTTT. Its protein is CASSLVGSTGELFF.

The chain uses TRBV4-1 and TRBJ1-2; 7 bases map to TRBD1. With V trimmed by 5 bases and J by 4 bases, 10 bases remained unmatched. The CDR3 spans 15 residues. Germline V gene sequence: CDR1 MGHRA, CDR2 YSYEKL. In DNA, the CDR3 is TGCGCCAGCAGCTTTAATACAGGGGTTGTCTATGGCTACACCTTC. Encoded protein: CASSFNTGVVYGYTF.

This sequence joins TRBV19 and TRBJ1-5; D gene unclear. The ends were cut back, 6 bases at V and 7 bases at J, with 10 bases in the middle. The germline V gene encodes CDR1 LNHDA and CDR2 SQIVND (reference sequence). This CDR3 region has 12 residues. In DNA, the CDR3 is TGTGCCAGTAGCATCAGTGGCCAGCCCCAGCATTTT. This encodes CASSISGQPQHF.

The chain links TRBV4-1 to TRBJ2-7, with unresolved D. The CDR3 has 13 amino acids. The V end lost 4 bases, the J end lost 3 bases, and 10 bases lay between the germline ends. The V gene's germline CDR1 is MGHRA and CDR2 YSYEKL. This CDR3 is CASSPGRNYEQYF. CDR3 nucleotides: TGCGCCAGCAGCCCCGGGCGGAACTACGAGCAGTACTTC.

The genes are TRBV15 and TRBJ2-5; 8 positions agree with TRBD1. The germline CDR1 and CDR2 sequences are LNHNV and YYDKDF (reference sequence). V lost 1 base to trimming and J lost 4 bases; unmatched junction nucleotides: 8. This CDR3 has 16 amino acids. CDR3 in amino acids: CATSRGGIDRGETQYF. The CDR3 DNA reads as TGTGCCACCAGCAGAGGAGGGATCGACAGGGGAGAGACCCAGTACTTC.

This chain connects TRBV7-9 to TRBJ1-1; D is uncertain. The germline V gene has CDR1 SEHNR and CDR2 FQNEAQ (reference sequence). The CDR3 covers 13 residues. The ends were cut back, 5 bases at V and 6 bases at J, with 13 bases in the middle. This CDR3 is CASSPMGLPEAFF. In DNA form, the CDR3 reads TGTGCCAGCAGCCCCATGGGCCTTCCTGAAGCTTTCTTT.

This CDR3 reads CASSWDQAYEQYF. In DNA, the CDR3 is TGTGCCAGCAGTTGGGACCAGGCCTACGAGCAGTACTTC. The rearrangement links TRBV6-2 or TRBV6-3 to TRBJ2-7; the D gene could be TRBD1 or TRBD2 (5 bases each). CDR3 size: 13 residues. Trimming cost V 4 bases and J 2 bases, with 9 bases left between them. Germline CDR1 and CDR2: MNHEY and SVGEGT.

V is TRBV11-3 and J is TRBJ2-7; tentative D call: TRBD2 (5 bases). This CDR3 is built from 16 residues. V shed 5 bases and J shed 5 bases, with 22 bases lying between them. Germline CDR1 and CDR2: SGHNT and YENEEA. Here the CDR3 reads CASSQYGPGKDDEQYF. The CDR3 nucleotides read TGTGCCAGCAGCCAATATGGCCCGGGGAAAGACGACGAGCAGTACTTC.